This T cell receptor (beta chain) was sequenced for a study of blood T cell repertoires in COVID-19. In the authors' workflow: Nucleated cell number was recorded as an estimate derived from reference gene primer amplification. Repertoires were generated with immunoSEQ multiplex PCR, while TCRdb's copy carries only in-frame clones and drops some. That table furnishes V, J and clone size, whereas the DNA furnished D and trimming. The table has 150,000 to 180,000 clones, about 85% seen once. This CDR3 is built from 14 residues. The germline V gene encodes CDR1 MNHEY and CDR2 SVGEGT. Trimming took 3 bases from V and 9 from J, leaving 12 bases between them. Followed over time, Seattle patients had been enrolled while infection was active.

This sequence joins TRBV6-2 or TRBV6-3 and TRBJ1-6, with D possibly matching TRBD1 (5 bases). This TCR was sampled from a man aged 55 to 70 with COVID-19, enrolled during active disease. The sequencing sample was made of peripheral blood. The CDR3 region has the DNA TGTGCCAGCAGTTATGGCCAGGGAAGTTCACCCCTCCACTTT. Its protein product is CASSYGQGSSPLHF.